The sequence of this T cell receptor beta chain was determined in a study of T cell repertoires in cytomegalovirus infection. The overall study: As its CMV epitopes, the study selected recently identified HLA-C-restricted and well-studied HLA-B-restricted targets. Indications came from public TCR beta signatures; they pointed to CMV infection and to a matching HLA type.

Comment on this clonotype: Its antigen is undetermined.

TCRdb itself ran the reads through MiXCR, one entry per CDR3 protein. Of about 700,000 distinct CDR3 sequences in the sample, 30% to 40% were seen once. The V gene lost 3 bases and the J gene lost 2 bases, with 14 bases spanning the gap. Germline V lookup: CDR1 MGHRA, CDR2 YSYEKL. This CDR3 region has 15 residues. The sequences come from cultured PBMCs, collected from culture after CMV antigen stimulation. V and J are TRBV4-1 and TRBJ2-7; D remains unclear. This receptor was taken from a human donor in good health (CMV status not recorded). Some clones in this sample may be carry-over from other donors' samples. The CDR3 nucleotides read TGCGCCAGCAGCCAGACTGACTTAAGGACCTACGAGCAGTACTTC. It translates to CASSQTDLRTYEQYF.